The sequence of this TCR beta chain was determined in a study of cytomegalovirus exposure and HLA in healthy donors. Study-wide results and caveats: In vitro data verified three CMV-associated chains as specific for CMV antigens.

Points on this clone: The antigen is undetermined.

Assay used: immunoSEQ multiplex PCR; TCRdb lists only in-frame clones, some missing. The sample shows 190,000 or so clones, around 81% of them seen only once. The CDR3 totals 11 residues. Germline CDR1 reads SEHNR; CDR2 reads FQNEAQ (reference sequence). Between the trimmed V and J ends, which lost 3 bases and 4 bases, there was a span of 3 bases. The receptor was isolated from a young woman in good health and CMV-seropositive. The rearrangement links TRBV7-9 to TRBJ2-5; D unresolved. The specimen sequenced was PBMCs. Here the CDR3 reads CASSFLETQYF. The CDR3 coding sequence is TGTGCCAGCAGCTTTCTAGAGACCCAGTACTTC.